This T cell receptor (beta chain) appears in the sequencing data of a study of patients and donors after allogeneic stem cell transplantation. One entry per CDR3 protein, called by TCRdb with MiXCR from the RT-PCR reads. The table records 90,000 to 130,000 distinct CDR3 sequences, less than 45% of them present only once. V lost 4 bases to trimming and J lost 6 bases, with 12 bases between them. The CDR3 loop spans 12 amino acids. Germline CDR1 reads SQVTM; CDR2 reads ANQGSEA. This chain links TRBV29-1 with TRBJ1-2, with TRBD1 as a possible D gene (6 bases). The source of this sequence is a human donor who was either an allogeneic HSCT recipient or a stem cell or donor lymphocyte infusion donor (not recorded which). It is not recorded whose cells these are; they may come from a transplant donor. The source material was blood, either unsorted or a sorted T cell fraction (not recorded which). CDR3 residues: CSVVGGSDGYTF. In DNA form, the CDR3 reads TGCAGCGTTGTCGGGGGCAGCGATGGCTACACCTTC.